One sample yielded the 6 T cell receptor beta chains listed below, sequenced in a study of T-cell reconstitution after alpha-beta-depleted transplantation in children (TCRdb year 2016). Library creation used PCR. The run used an Illumina HiSeq 2500. Molecular barcoding was employed in the preparation of TCR libraries, with unique molecular identifiers being used to normalize TCRbeta repertoire quantification. TCRdb reanalyzed the raw reads on its own, using fastp at Q25 for trimming and MiXCR for clone calling, and kept in-frame beta chains. Rows are unified per CDR3 protein, each entry keeping the most common DNA and genes. The sample data list under 450,000 distinct CDR3 sequences, and roughly 15% of these were observed just once. Over 3.5% of the sample lies in the top ten. The material sequenced was PBMCs, taken from the stem cell graft. Receptors were obtained from a human donor who donated a stem cell graft to a child with Fanconi anemia.

The chain combines TRBV12-3 or TRBV12-4 with TRBJ2-7; 8 bases align to TRBD1. V dropped 5 bases and J dropped 1; count of bases not matched to a gene: 7. The CDR3 covers 15 residues. The CDR3 loop reads CASSAQGGLSYEQYF. DNA for the CDR3: TGTGCCAGCAGTGCACAGGGGGGCCTGTCCTACGAGCAGTACTTC.

This clonotype has at least ten counts. This chain links TRBV6-2 or TRBV6-3 with TRBJ1-1; the D is unclear. In germline, CDR1 is MNHEY, CDR2 SVGEGT. This CDR3 is 15 amino acids long. V lost 6 bases and J lost 1, with 15 bases in between. The CDR3, as DNA: TGTGCCAGCAGCCCTAGGCGAGATCGGAACACTGAAGCTTTCTTT. The encoded protein is CASSPRRDRNTEAFF.

Only a few counts were recorded for this clonotype. This chain connects TRBV28 to TRBJ2-1; D call uncertain. This CDR3 comprises 15 residues. V lost 3 bases and J lost 5, with 14 bases in between. Germline CDR1 and CDR2: MDHEN and SYDVKM. CDR3 coding DNA: TGTGCCAGCAGTTTCGGCCCAGGCGTGGACAATGAGCAGTTCTTC. Translation: CASSFGPGVDNEQFF.

The chain is built from TRBV7-2 and TRBJ1-2; D may be TRBD1 (6 bases). Per germline, CDR1 SGHTA and CDR2 FQGNSA. The length of the CDR3 is 14 residues. Trimming removed 6 bases at V and 2 bases at J, with 13 bases between. Written as DNA, the CDR3 is TGTGCCAGCAGTCCGAACAGGGAGAACTATGGCTACACCTTC. It is translated as CASSPNRENYGYTF.

This chain connects TRBV12-3 or TRBV12-4 to TRBJ1-1, with D possibly being TRBD1 (6 bases). V gave up 6 bases and J gave up 3 bases, with 14 bases separating them. The CDR3 sequence is 14 residues long. The CDR3 nucleotides are TGTGCCAGCAGCCTAGACAGGAGATACACTGAAGCTTTCTTT. It yields the protein CASSLDRRYTEAFF.

This clonotype has more than one count but fewer than ten. CDR3: CSVAGRTYNEQFF. Written as DNA, the CDR3 is TGCAGCGTTGCTGGACGGACCTACAATGAGCAGTTCTTC. The chain is built from TRBV29-1 and TRBJ2-1; D is uncertain. With 4 bases removed from V and 2 bases from J, the gap between germline ends came to 9 bases. Germline CDR1 reads SQVTM; CDR2 reads ANQGSEA. The CDR3 covers 13 residues.